This T cell receptor beta chain is from a study of blood T cell repertoires in COVID-19. Across the whole study: Acute and convalescent COVID-19 samples came from the United States, Italy and Spain. T cells, B-cell-depleted T cells, or PBMCs supplied cDNA or gDNA.

In the authors' workflow: The authors estimated nucleated cell counts from reference gene primer amplification. TCRdb keeps only in-frame clones here, not all; method: immunoSEQ multiplex PCR. The D gene and trimming were derived from the DNA, and the V and J assignments and clone size from that table. There are 140,000 to 150,000 clones in the sample; around 87% occur only once, and 8% to 9% lies in the top ten. Germline V lookup: CDR1 GTSNPN, CDR2 SVGIG (reference sequence). V shed 2 bases and J 6 bases; nucleotides not matched to a gene: 6. The CDR3 has 14 residues. Source material: peripheral blood. The sequence derives from a woman in her 50s with active or convalescent COVID-19. This chain connects TRBV30 to TRBJ1-5; TRBD1 agrees at 8 bases. The CDR3 region has the DNA TGTGCCTGGAGTTTCGGACAGGGCAGTCAGCCCCAGCATTTT. This sequence encodes CAWSFGQGSQPQHF. The complete variable domain, with remaining parts taken from reference TRBV30 and TRBJ1-5, reads SQTIHQWPATLVQPVGSPLSLECTVEGTSNPNLYWYRQAAGRGLQLLFYSVGIGQISSEVPQNLSASRPQDRQFILSSKKLLLSDSGFYLCAWSFGQGSQPQHFGDGTRLSIL.